This TCR beta chain emerged from a study of T-cell reconstitution after alpha-beta-depleted transplantation in children. As it was prepared, the TCRbeta library received unique molecular identifiers. TCRdb redid the calling of the PCR reads with MiXCR, one entry per CDR3 protein. Of about 1,000,000 distinct CDR3 sequences in the sample, less than 30% were seen once. The CDR3 sequence is 8 residues long. Germline values: CDR1 SNHLY, CDR2 FYNNEI. Worth noting for this clonotype: Its cognate antigen is unknown. The germline gene is not matched at one end of the junction; a read error may be the cause.

Notes on the study in general: Reported findings indicate that, about two months after transplant, alpha-beta T cells came from several hundred expanded clones, which were derived from non-depleted graft cells. In some patients, recipient T cells and intrathymic progenitors surviving conditioning explained high day-60 diversity.

This sequence originates from a boy in the first two years of life who had a stem cell transplant for SCID, so the T cells may come from the graft donor. This chain links TRBV2 with TRBJ2-1; D is undetermined. The source was PBMCs, mostly from graft donor cells, collected 360 days after TCRalphabeta/CD19-depleted stem cell transplant. The CDR3 spells CASRGRCF. DNA for the CDR3: TGTGCCAGCAGAGGCCGGTGCTTC.